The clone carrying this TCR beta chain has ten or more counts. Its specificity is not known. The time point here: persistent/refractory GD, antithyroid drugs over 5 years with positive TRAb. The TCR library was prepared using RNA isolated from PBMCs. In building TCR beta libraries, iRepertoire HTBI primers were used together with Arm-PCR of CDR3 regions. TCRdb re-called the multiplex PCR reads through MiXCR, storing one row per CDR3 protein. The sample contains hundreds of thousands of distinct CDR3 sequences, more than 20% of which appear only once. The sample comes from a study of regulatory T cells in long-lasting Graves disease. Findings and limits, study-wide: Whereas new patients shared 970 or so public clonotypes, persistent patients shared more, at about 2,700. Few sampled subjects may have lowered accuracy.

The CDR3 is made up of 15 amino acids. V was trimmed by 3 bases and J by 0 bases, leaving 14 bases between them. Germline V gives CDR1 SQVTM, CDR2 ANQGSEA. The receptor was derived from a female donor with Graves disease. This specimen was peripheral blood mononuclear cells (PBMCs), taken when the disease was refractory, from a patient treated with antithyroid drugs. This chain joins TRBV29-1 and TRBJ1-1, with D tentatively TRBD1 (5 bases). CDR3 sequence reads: CSVDRAAMVNTEAFF. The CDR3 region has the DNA TGCAGCGTTGACAGGGCCGCGATGGTGAACACTGAAGCTTTCTTT.